This paragraph covers one T cell receptor beta chain sequence. The data derive from a study of control samples from healthy donors and cancer patients. V was pared by 3 bases and J by 10 bases, with 15 bases between. CDR1 is SNHLY, CDR2 FYNNEI, per germline. CDR3 length equals 14 residues. Clones were sequenced by immunoSEQ multiplex PCR, and TCRdb holds only the in-frame ones, with some missing. The sample records 120,000 to 150,000 clones, more than 90% being singletons. The J gene is TRBJ1-4, the V gene TRBV2; D is undetermined. The specimen was blood. The clonotype comes from a man aged 30 to 39 in good health. The CDR3 sequence: CASSDRTTWGKLFF. DNA of the CDR3: TGTGCCAGCAGTGATCGGACCACCTGGGGAAAACTGTTTTTT.